This T cell receptor (beta chain) was obtained from a study of blood T cell repertoires in COVID-19. Study details: The analysed material was cDNA or gDNA that came from T cells, B-cell-depleted T cells, or PBMCs.

Germline loops: CDR1 SGDLS, CDR2 YYNGEE. V lost 0 bases to trimming and J lost 0 bases, with 11 bases between them. CDR3 size: 16 residues. Per the authors' pipeline: Amplified reference gene primers provided the basis for estimating nucleated cell counts. The table came from immunoSEQ multiplex PCR; TCRdb's copy has only in-frame clones and leaves some out. The V and J calls and clone size come from that table; D and trimming were worked out from the DNA. The table has 150,000 to 200,000 clones, roughly four fifths seen once; the top ten hold 6.5% to 8.5%. The sequence derives from a woman in her 70s with COVID-19, enrolled during active disease. This chain links TRBV9 with TRBJ2-3; D might be TRBD2 (6 bases). Sequencing was done on a sample of peripheral blood. CDR3 loop: CASSVGISGSTDTQYF. CDR3 coding DNA: TGTGCCAGCAGCGTAGGAATTAGCGGAAGCACAGATACGCAGTATTTT.